This T cell receptor beta chain was identified during a study of human T cells and chemical hapten exposure. Time point in this sample: pre-sensitization, week 0. Documented treatment: therapeutic diphenylcyclopropenone sensitization with weekly scalp DPC. The CDR3 runs to 15 residues. Trimming removed 2 bases from V and 9 bases from J; junction bases left unmatched: 5. Germline-derived CDR1 and CDR2 are SGHTS and YDEGEE. Regarding this clonotype: What it recognizes is unknown.

Library construction involved attaching unique molecular identifiers to individual cDNA molecules, which allowed quantitative, reproducible TCR counting. TCRdb processed the RACE reads anew with MiXCR; each CDR3 protein has one entry. The repertoire holds approximately 60,000 distinct CDR3 sequences, with about 11% as singletons. Broader study findings: High-frequency TCRs, those above 1 in 1000, stayed the same after DPC sensitization. The count of PT1 expanded TCRs correlated positively with patch test score.

The chain uses TRBV5-8 and TRBJ1-6; TRBD1 aligns across 10 bases. The sequence came from a woman aged 40 to 50 with alopecia areata. Some clones in this sample may be carry-over from other donors' samples. Sequences were derived from whole blood, sampled in connection with sensitization to the hapten diphenylcyclopropenone (DPC). The CDR3 DNA reads as TGTGCCAGCAGCTTTAGGGACAGGGGAATTTCACCCCTCCACTTT. As protein: CASSFRDRGISPLHF.